This TCR beta chain is drawn from a study of preoperative IRX-2 immunotherapy in early breast cancer. Measured with immunoSEQ multiplex PCR; TCRdb has only the in-frame clones, and not every one. This table holds some 99,000 clones, approximately 90% found once. The CDR3 spans 17 residues. Trimming took 7 bases from V and 0 from J, leaving 19 bases between them. The germline CDR1 and CDR2 sequences are MDHEN and SYDVKM. The sample's treatment: preoperative locoregional IRX-2 cytokine immunotherapy. Samples came from a phase Ib trial of preoperative locoregional IRX-2 cytokine immunotherapy. This sequence was found in a human donor with breast cancer. The sequenced sample was tumor tissue, obtained after IRX-2 immunotherapy. The chain recombines TRBV28 with TRBJ1-3; D may be TRBD1 (6 bases). The CDR3 nucleotides are TGTGCCAGCACATTATCCGGGACACGGGGCTCTGGAAACACCATATATTTT. This translates into CASTLSGTRGSGNTIYF.